This T cell receptor (beta chain) was identified in a study of cytomegalovirus exposure and HLA in healthy donors. Germline CDR1 SGHRS, CDR2 YFSETQ. CDR3 length: 16 amino acids. V was pared by 4 bases and J by 0 bases, with 5 bases of the junction left unmatched. Libraries were prepared by immunoSEQ multiplex PCR; TCRdb keeps only in-frame clonotypes and omits some of them. The sample has roughly 330,000 clones, roughly nine tenths seen once. Source material: PBMCs. This sequence originates from a woman aged 25 to 39 in good health and CMV-seropositive. The chain links TRBV5-1 to TRBJ2-5; 11 bases map to TRBD2. This CDR3 is CASSPWGLADQETQYF. DNA of the CDR3: TGCGCCAGCAGCCCGTGGGGACTAGCGGACCAAGAGACCCAGTACTTC.